Below are 19 T cell receptor beta chains sequenced from a single sample in a study of cytomegalovirus exposure and HLA in healthy donors. Assay used: immunoSEQ multiplex PCR; TCRdb lists only in-frame clones, some missing. The repertoire holds roughly 220,000 clones, under 95% seen once, with more than 1% in the top ten. Material for sequencing was PBMCs. These receptor sequences come from a woman under 30 in good health and CMV-seronegative.

This clone has only a few counts. The CDR3 bases are TGTGCCAGCAGTGAACGGGAAGTCTATGGCTACACCTTC. Translation gives CASSEREVYGYTF. The chain joins TRBV6-1 to TRBJ1-2, with D uncertain. The CDR3 is 13 residues long. CDR1 and CDR2 (germline): MNHNS, SASEGT. Trimming took off 2 bases at V and 4 bases at J, with 8 bases between the two ends.

On this clone: Additional DNA sequences in this sample encode the identical CDR3. This rearrangement joins TRBV30 to TRBJ2-7; D possibly corresponds to TRBD2 (6 bases). This CDR3 has 14 amino acids. The germline gives CDR1 GTSNPN, CDR2 SVGIG (reference sequence). Between the trimmed V and J ends, which lost 0 bases and 0 bases, there was a span of 9 bases. CDR3 amino acids: CAWSVGGSSYEQYF. The CDR3 nucleotides read TGTGCCTGGAGTGTAGGAGGGAGCTCCTACGAGCAGTACTTC.

V and J are TRBV7-9 and TRBJ2-1; 7 bases agree with TRBD2. This CDR3 region has 17 residues. Germline values: CDR1 SEHNR, CDR2 FQNEAQ (reference sequence). The ends lost 2 bases at V and 6 bases at J; junction bases unmatched: 13. This CDR3 is CASSLRAGRGWGNEQFF. The DNA of the CDR3 is TGTGCCAGCAGCTTAAGAGCGGGGAGAGGCTGGGGCAATGAGCAGTTCTTC.

This clone was seen a single time. The rearrangement links TRBV6-1 to TRBJ1-1; D is perhaps TRBD1 (6 bases). Trimming pared 5 bases from V and 4 bases from J, leaving 11 bases between. CDR3 length: 13 amino acids. Germline-derived CDR1 and CDR2 are MNHNS and SASEGT. The CDR3 region has the DNA TGTGCCAGCAGTTCGGGACATCCCACTGAAGCTTTCTTT. It encodes CASSSGHPTEAFF.

This chain uses TRBV6-1 with TRBJ2-1; 7 positions match TRBD2. The germline V gene encodes CDR1 MNHNS and CDR2 SASEGT. Trimming removed 3 bases from V and 3 bases from J; junction bases left unmatched: 8. The length of the CDR3 is 16 residues. CDR3 protein: CASSDWVERGYNEQFF. The CDR3 DNA sequence: TGTGCCAGCAGTGATTGGGTAGAGCGGGGCTACAATGAGCAGTTCTTC.

V is TRBV11-2 and J is TRBJ1-1; no clear D. CDR3 length: 11 residues. Trimming shortened V by 1 base and J by 11 bases, and 8 bases separated the two germline ends. Per the germline V gene, CDR1 is SGHAT and CDR2 is FQNNGV. CDR3 region: CASSLVPQAFF. In nucleotides, the CDR3 is TGTGCCAGCAGCTTAGTGCCCCAGGCTTTCTTT.

This chain uses TRBV7-9 with TRBJ2-3, with 9 bases lining up with TRBD2. V shed 7 bases, J shed 11 bases, and the junction held 16 bases outside the gene matches. The CDR3 covers 15 residues. Germline V CDR1 and CDR2: SEHNR, FQNEAQ (reference sequence). CDR3 nucleotide sequence: TGTGCCAGCACGGACCGAGCGGCGGGGGGGCAGCTGCAGTATTTT. Its protein is CASTDRAAGGQLQYF.

The chain carries TRBV7-6 and TRBJ1-1; no definite D call. Trimming left V 3 bases short and J 1 base short, with 6 bases between. The CDR3 runs 13 residues. CDR1 SGHVS and CDR2 FNYEAQ come from the germline V gene. CDR3 sequence reads: CASSFKRNTEAFF. The CDR3 nucleotides are TGTGCCAGCAGCTTTAAGAGGAACACTGAAGCTTTCTTT.

The chain combines TRBV6-5 with TRBJ1-2; TRBD1 aligns across 8 bases. The CDR3 runs 15 residues. V shed 6 bases, J shed 6 bases, and the junction held 12 bases outside the gene matches. Germline CDR1 and CDR2: MNHEY and SVGAGI. CDR3 in DNA: TGTGCCAGCAGCCTCGGGACAGGAAGATCTAATGGCTACACCTTC. Its translation: CASSLGTGRSNGYTF.

This chain connects TRBV28 to TRBJ1-2; the D gene is possibly TRBD1 (6 bases). There are 13 residues in the CDR3. Deletions cut 7 bases from V and 0 bases from J, with 9 bases between. Germline assignment: CDR1 MDHEN and CDR2 SYDVKM. The chain's CDR3 is CASTTGPNYGYTF. CDR3 nucleotides: TGTGCCAGCACCACAGGGCCTAACTATGGCTACACCTTC.

The V gene is TRBV7-9, the J gene TRBJ1-5; no clear D. This CDR3 has 14 amino acids. V was shortened by 3 bases and J by 3 bases, with 9 bases between the two germline ends. Per the germline V gene, CDR1 is SEHNR and CDR2 is FQNEAQ (reference sequence). CDR3: CASSFGRHNQPQHF. The DNA for the CDR3 is TGTGCCAGCAGCTTTGGCAGGCACAATCAGCCCCAGCATTTT.

The chain has TRBV14 and TRBJ2-7; 9 nucleotides match TRBD1. Unmatched junction bases numbered 8, after V lost 5 bases and J lost 6 bases. The CDR3 has 14 amino acids. Germline CDR1 reads SGHDN; CDR2 reads FVKESK. Here the CDR3 reads CASSTGTGWSEQYF. CDR3 coding DNA: TGTGCCAGCAGCACCGGGACAGGGTGGTCCGAGCAGTACTTC.

V gene TRBV6-1 combines with J gene TRBJ2-7; tentative D call: TRBD2 (6 bases). V was shortened by 8 bases and J by 0 bases, with 11 bases between the two germline ends. This CDR3 has 13 amino acids. Germline-derived CDR1 and CDR2 are MNHNS and SASEGT. DNA for the CDR3: TGTGCCAGCGGGGGGAGCGGCTCCTACGAGCAGTACTTC. It yields the protein CASGGSGSYEQYF.

This clone was detected only a few times. The gene calls are TRBV5-1 and TRBJ1-2; no reliable D call. V was shortened by 2 bases and J by 2 bases, with 4 bases between the two germline ends. CDR1 SGHRS and CDR2 YFSETQ come from the germline V gene. This CDR3 comprises 12 residues. The CDR3 spells CASSFSNYGYTF. In nucleotides, the CDR3 is TGCGCCAGCAGCTTTAGCAACTATGGCTACACCTTC.

The rearrangement uses TRBV27 and TRBJ2-7, with TRBD1 matching 7 bases. V dropped 4 bases and J dropped 0; count of bases not matched to a gene: 9. CDR1 and CDR2 (germline): MNHEY, SMNVEV (reference sequence). The CDR3 contains 16 residues. CDR3 residues: CASSSTQGTISYEQYF. Written as DNA, the CDR3 is TGTGCCAGCAGTTCCACACAGGGGACCATCTCCTACGAGCAGTACTTC.

This chain connects TRBV5-1 to TRBJ2-1; 8 nucleotides agree with TRBD2. The CDR3 covers 13 residues. Looked up from germline, CDR1 is SGHRS and CDR2 is YFSETQ. Trimming cost V 3 bases and J 9 bases; bases outside gene matches: 5. The CDR3 loop reads CASSSITSGEQFF. The CDR3 DNA is TGCGCCAGCAGCTCAATAACTAGCGGTGAGCAGTTCTTC.

The rearrangement joins TRBV7-9 to TRBJ1-2; weak D call: TRBD1 (6 bases). Trimming took off 1 base at V and 7 bases at J, with 13 bases between the two ends. Per the germline V gene, CDR1 is SEHNR and CDR2 is FQNEAQ (reference sequence). The CDR3 has 14 amino acids. The DNA for the CDR3 is TGTGCCAGCAGCTTAGTGGTGGGGGCTGGTGGCTACACCTTC. It codes for CASSLVVGAGGYTF.

CDR3 DNA: TGTGCCAGCAGCCAGGACAGGCTGGGGACCAAAAACATTCAGTACTTC. Protein: CASSQDRLGTKNIQYF. This chain links TRBV14 with TRBJ2-4, with TRBD1 identical over 7 bases. The CDR3 has 16 residues. The trim removed 3 bases at V and 2 bases at J, leaving 7 bases unmatched. Germline V gives CDR1 SGHDN, CDR2 FVKESK.

This clone was seen repeatedly, ten times or more. The chain employs TRBV5-1 and TRBJ2-1; TRBD2 matches at 8 bases. Looked up from germline, CDR1 is SGHRS and CDR2 is YFSETQ. The V gene end was trimmed by 5 bases and the J gene end by 7 bases; junction bases not matched to a gene: 11. The CDR3 has 15 residues. The chain's CDR3 is CASRVRSGSGNEQFF. DNA for the CDR3: TGCGCCAGCAGGGTTCGGAGCGGGAGTGGAAATGAGCAGTTCTTC.